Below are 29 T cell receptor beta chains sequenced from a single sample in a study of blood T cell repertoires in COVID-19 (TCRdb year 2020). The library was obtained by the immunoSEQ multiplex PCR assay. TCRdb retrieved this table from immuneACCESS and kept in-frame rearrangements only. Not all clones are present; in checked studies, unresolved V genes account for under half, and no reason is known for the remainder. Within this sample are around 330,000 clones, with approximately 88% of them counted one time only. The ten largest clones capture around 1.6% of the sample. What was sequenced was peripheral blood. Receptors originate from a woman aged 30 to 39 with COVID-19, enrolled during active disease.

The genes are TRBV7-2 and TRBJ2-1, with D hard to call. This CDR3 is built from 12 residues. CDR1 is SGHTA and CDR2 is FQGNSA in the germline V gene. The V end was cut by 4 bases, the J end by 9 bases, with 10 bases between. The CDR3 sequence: CASSSGWSEQFF. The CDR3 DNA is TGTGCCAGCAGCTCCGGGTGGAGTGAGCAGTTCTTC.

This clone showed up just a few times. The CDR3 region has the DNA TGTGCCAGCAGGTTCAGGGGCACTGAAGCTTTCTTT. Translating gives CASRFRGTEAFF. The V gene is TRBV3-1 (or the pseudogene TRBV3-2), the J gene TRBJ1-1, with D maybe TRBD1 (6 bases). Germline values: CDR1 LGHDT, CDR2 YNNKEL (reference sequence). The length of the CDR3 is 12 residues. The V end lost 6 bases, the J end lost 4 bases, and 9 bases lay between the germline ends.

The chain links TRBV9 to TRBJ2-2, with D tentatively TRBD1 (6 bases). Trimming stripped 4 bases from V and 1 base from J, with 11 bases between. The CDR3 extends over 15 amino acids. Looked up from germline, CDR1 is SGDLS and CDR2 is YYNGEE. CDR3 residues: CASSPPGQNTGELFF. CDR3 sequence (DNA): TGTGCCAGCAGCCCCCCGGGACAGAACACCGGGGAGCTGTTTTTT.

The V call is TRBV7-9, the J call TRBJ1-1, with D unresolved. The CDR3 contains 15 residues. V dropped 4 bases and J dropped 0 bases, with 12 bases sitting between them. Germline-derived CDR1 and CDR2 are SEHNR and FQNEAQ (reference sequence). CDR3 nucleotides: TGTGCCAGCAGCTCCCCGGGAGATATGAACACTGAAGCTTTCTTT. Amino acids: CASSSPGDMNTEAFF. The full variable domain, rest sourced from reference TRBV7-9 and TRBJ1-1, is DTGVSQNPRHKITKRGQNVTFRCDPISEHNRLYWYRQTLGQGPEFLTYFQNEAQLEKSRLLSDRFSAERPKGSFSTLEIQRTEQGDSAMYLCASSSPGDMNTEAFFGQGTRLTVV.

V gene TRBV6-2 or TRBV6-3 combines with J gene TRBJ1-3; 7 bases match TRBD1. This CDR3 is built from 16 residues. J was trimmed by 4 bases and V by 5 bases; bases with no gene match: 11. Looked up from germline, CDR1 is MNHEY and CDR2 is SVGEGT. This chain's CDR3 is CASSVDRRLSGNTIYF. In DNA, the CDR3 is TGTGCCAGCAGTGTGGACAGGCGCCTTAGCGGAAACACCATATATTTT.

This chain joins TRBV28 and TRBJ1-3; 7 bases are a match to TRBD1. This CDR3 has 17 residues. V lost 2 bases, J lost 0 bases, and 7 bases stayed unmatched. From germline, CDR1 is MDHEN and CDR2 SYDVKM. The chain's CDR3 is CASSLVQGDFSGNTIYF. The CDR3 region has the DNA TGTGCCAGCAGTTTAGTCCAGGGGGATTTCTCTGGAAACACCATATATTTT.

CDR3 sequence: CASSQVDSSYNSPLHF. The DNA for the CDR3 is TGCGCCAGCAGCCAAGTGGACAGCTCCTATAATTCACCCCTCCACTTT. The chain has TRBV4-1 and TRBJ1-6, with D possibly being TRBD1 (6 bases). V lost 1 base to trimming and J lost 0 bases, with 7 bases between them. Per the germline V gene, CDR1 is MGHRA and CDR2 is YSYEKL. The CDR3 is 16 residues long.

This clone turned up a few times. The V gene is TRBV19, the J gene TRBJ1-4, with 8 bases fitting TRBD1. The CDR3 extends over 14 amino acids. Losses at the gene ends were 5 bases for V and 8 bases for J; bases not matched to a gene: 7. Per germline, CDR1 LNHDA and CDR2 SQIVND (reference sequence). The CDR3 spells CASSATGVREKLFF. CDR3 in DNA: TGTGCCAGTAGTGCGACAGGGGTACGGGAAAAACTGTTTTTT. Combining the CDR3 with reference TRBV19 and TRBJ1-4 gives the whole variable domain DGGITQSPKYLFRKEGQNVTLSCEQNLNHDAMYWYRQDPGQGLRLIYYSQIVNDFQKGDIAEGYSVSREKKESFPLTVTSAQKNPTAFYLCASSATGVREKLFFGSGTQLSVL.

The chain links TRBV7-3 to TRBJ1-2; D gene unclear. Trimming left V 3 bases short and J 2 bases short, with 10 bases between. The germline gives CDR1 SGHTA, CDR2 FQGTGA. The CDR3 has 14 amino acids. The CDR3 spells CASSLEPANYGYTF. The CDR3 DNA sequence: TGTGCCAGCAGCTTGGAGCCAGCGAACTATGGCTACACCTTC.

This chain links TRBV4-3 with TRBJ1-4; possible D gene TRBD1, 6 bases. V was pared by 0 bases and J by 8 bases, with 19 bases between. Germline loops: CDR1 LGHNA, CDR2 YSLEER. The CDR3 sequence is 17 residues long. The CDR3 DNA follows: TGCGCCAGCAGCCAAGACTACAGGGTATTGGGTTACGAAAAACTGTTTTTT. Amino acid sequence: CASSQDYRVLGYEKLFF.

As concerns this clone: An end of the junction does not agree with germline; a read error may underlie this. The CDR3 DNA reads TGTGTCAGCAGCCAAGTGTTAAATTCACCCCTCCACTTT. Translation: CVSSQVLNSPLHF. V is TRBV3-1 (or the pseudogene TRBV3-2) and J is TRBJ1-6; D gene ambiguous. This CDR3 comprises 13 residues. Germline assignment: CDR1 LGHDT and CDR2 YNNKEL (reference sequence).

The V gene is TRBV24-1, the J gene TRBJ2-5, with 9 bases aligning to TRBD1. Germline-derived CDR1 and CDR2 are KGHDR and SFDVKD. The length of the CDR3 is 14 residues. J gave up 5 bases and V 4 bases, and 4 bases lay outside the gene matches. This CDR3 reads CATSEHRGRETQYF. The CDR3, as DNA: TGTGCCACCAGTGAACACAGGGGGCGTGAGACCCAGTACTTC.

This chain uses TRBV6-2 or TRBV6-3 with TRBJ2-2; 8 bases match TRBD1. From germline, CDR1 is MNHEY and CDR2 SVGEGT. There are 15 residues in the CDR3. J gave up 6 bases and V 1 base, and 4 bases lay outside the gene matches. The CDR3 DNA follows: TGTGCCAGCAGTTACTTTCAACAGGGGGCCGGGGAGCTGTTTTTT. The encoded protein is CASSYFQQGAGELFF.

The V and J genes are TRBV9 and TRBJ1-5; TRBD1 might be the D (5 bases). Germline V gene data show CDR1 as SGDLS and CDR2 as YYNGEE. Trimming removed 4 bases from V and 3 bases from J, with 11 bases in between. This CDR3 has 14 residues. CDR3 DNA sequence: TGTGCCAGCAGCTCGGGGGAGCCCAATCAGCCCCAGCATTTT. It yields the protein CASSSGEPNQPQHF.

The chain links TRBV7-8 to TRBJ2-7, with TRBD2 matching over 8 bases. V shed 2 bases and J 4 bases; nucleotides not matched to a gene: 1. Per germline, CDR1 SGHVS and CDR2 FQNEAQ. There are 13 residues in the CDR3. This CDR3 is CASSLTSGYEQYV. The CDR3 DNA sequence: TGTGCCAGCAGCTTAACTAGCGGATACGAGCAGTACGTC.

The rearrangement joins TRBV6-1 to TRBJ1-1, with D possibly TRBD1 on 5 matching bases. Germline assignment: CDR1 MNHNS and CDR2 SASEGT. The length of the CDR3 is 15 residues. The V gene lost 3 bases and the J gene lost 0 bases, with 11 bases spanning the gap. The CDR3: CASSEAGYMNTEAFF. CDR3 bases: TGTGCCAGCAGTGAGGCAGGGTATATGAACACTGAAGCTTTCTTT.

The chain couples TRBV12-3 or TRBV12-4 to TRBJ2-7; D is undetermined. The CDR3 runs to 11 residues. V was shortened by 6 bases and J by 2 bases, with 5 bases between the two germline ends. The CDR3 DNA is TGTGCCAGCAGCTTCCCCTACGAGCAGTACTTC. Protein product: CASSFPYEQYF.

The CDR3 DNA reads TGTGCCAGCAGCTTATGGGGCGGGACTAACTATGGCTACACCTTC. Translating gives CASSLWGGTNYGYTF. V and J are TRBV7-2 and TRBJ1-2, with D perhaps matching TRBD1 (5 bases). Germline CDR1 is SGHTA and CDR2 is FQGNSA. The CDR3 extends over 15 amino acids. V dropped 2 bases and J dropped 0 bases, with 10 bases sitting between them.

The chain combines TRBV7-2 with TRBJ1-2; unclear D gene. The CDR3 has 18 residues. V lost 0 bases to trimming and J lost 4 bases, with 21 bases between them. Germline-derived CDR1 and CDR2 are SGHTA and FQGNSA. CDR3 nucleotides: TGTGCCAGCAGCTTAGCGCGGCCCGGTGGATTTGGAAGCTATGGCTACACCTTC. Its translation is CASSLARPGGFGSYGYTF.

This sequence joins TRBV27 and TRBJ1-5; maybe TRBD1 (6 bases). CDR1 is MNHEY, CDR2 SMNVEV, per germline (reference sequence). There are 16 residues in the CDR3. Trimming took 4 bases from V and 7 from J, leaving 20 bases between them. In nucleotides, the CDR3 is TGTGCCAGCAGTTACCTGAGGGGGGGCGCGTGGCAGCCCCAGCATTTT. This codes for CASSYLRGGAWQPQHF.

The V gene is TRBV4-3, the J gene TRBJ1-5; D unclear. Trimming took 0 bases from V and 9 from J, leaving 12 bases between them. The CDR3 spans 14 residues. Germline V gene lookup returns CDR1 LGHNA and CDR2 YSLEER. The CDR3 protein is CASSQDPALGPQHF. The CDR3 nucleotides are TGCGCCAGCAGCCAAGATCCAGCGTTGGGGCCCCAGCATTTT.

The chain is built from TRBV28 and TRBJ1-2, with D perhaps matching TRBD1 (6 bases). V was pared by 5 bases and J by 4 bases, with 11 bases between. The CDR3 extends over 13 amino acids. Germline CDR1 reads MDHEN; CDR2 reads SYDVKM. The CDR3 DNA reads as TGTGCCAGCAGTATCAGGGGTGGCTATGGCTACACCTTC. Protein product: CASSIRGGYGYTF.

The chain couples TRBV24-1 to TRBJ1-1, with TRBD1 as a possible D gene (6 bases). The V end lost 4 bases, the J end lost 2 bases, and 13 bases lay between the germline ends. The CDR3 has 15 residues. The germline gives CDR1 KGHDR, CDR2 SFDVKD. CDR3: CATSETGTGNTEAFF. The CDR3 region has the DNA TGTGCCACCAGTGAAACAGGGACGGGTAACACTGAAGCTTTCTTT.

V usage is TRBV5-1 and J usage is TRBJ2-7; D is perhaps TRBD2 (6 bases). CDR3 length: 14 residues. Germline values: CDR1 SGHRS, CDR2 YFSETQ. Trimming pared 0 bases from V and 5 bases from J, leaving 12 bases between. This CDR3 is CASSLAGGSDEQYV. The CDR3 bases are TGCGCCAGCAGCTTGGCCGGAGGGAGTGACGAGCAGTACGTC.

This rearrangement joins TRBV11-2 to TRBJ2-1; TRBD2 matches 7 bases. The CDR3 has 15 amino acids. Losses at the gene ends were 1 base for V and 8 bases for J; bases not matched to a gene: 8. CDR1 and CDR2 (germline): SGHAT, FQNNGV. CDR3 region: CASSLGFSGYDEQFF. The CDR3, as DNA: TGTGCCAGCAGCTTAGGGTTTAGCGGGTACGATGAGCAGTTCTTC.

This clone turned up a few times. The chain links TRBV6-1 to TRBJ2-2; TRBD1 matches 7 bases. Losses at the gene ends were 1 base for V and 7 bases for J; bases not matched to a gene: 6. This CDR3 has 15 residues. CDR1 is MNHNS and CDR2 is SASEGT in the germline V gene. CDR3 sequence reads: CASSEGAGGSGELFF. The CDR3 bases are TGTGCCAGCAGTGAAGGGGCAGGGGGAAGCGGGGAGCTGTTTTTT.

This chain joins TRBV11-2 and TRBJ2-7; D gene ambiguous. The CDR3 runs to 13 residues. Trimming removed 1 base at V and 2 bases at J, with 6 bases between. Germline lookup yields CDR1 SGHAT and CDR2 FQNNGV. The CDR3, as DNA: TGTGCCAGCAGCTTAGGGGCCCCCTACGAGCAGTACGTC. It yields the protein CASSLGAPYEQYV.

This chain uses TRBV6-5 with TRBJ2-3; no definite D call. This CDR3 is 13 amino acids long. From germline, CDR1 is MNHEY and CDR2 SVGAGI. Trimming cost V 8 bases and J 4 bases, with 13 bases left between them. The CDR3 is CASSLAAADTQYF. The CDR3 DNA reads TGTGCCAGCTCTCTGGCGGCCGCAGATACGCAGTATTTT.

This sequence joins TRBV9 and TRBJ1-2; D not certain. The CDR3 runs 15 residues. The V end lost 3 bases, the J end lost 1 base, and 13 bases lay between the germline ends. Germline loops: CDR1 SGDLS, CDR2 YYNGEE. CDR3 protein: CASSATSGVNYGYTF. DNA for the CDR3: TGTGCCAGCAGCGCGACCTCCGGGGTTAACTATGGCTACACCTTC.